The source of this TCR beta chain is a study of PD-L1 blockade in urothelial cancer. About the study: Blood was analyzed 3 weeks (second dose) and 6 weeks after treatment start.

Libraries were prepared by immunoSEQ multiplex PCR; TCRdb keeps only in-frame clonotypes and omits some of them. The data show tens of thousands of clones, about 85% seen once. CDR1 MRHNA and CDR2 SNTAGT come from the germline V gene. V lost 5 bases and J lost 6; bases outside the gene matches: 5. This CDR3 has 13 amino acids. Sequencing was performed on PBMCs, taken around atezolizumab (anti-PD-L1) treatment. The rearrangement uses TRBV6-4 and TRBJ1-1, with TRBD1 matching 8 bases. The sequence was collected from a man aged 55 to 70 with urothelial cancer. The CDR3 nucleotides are TGTGCCAGCAGTTCTCAGGGGGCCTCTGAAGCTTTCTTT. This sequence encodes CASSSQGASEAFF.